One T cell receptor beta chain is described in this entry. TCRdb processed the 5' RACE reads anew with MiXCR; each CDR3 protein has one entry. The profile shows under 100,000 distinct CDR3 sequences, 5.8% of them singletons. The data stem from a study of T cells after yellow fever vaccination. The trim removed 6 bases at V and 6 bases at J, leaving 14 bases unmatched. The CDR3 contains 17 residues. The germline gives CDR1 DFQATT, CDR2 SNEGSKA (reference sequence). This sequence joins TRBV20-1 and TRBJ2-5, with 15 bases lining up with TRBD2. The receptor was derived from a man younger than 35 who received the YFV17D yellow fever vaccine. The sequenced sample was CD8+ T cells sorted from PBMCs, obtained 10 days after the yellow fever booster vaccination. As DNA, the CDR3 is TGCAGTGCGCGCCCCGGGACTAGCGGGGGGTGGGGGAAGACCCAGTACTTC. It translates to CSARPGTSGGWGKTQYF.